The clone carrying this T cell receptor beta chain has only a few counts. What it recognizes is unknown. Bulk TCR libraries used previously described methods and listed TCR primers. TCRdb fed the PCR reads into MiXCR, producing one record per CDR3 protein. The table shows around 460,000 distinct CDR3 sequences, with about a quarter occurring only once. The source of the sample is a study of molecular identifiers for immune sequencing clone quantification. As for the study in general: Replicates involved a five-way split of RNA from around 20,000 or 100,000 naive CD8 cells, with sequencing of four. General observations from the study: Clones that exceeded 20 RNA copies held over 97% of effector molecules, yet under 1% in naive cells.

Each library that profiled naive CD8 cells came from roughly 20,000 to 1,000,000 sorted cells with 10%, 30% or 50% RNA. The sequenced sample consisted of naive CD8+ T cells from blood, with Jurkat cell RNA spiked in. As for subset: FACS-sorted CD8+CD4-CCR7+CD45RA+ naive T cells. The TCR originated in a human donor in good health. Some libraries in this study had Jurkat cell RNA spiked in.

CDR3 sequence: CASSLVDSEKLFF. CDR3 nucleotide sequence: TGTGCCAGCAGCTTAGTTGACAGTGAAAAACTGTTTTTT. This chain joins TRBV7-9 and TRBJ1-4; possible D gene TRBD1, 5 bases. Trimming took 1 base from V and 7 from J, leaving 7 bases between them. The V gene's germline CDR1 is SEHNR and CDR2 FQNEAQ (reference sequence). The CDR3 spans 13 residues. Filled out from reference TRBV7-9 and TRBJ1-4, the complete variable domain reads DTGVSQNPRHKITKRGQNVTFRCDPISEHNRLYWYRQTLGQGPEFLTYFQNEAQLEKSRLLSDRFSAERPKGSFSTLEIQRTEQGDSAMYLCASSLVDSEKLFFGSGTQLSVL.